The next 19 T cell receptor beta chains were all read from a single sample in a study of cytomegalovirus exposure and HLA in healthy donors. Here immunoSEQ multiplex PCR was the method, and the copy in TCRdb shows in-frame clones only, minus some. Of 100,000 or so clones listed, approximately 90% are singletons. The sample was PBMCs. The receptor source for this set is a young woman in good health and CMV-seropositive.

V and J are TRBV7-6 and TRBJ1-2; 7 positions match TRBD1. The length of the CDR3 is 15 residues. Germline loops: CDR1 SGHVS, CDR2 FNYEAQ. V shed 3 bases, J shed 7 bases, and the junction held 11 bases outside the gene matches. The CDR3 here is CASSFQMGTDLGYTF. The CDR3 region has the DNA TGTGCCAGCAGCTTTCAGATGGGGACAGACCTTGGCTACACCTTC.

This chain joins TRBV6-6 and TRBJ2-1; perhaps TRBD1 as D (5 bases). The length of the CDR3 is 15 residues. V lost 7 bases to trimming and J lost 6 bases, with 19 bases between them. Germline values: CDR1 MNHNY, CDR2 SVGAGI (reference sequence). CDR3: CASTPDLRVVNEQFF. CDR3 DNA: TGTGCCAGCACCCCAGACCTCAGGGTGGTCAATGAGCAGTTCTTC.

V and J are TRBV28 and TRBJ1-5, with D possibly matching TRBD1 (5 bases). The V end lost 5 bases, the J end lost 4 bases, and 9 bases lay between the germline ends. CDR1 and CDR2 (germline): MDHEN, SYDVKM. There are 13 residues in the CDR3. CDR3 sequence reads: CASSADRNQPQHF. The DNA of the CDR3 is TGTGCCAGCAGTGCTGACAGAAATCAGCCCCAGCATTTT.

The chain uses TRBV4-2 and TRBJ1-3; possibly TRBD1 for D (5 bases). The V end lost 0 bases, the J end lost 2 bases, and 17 bases lay between the germline ends. Germline V CDR1 and CDR2: LGHNA, YNFKEQ. There are 18 residues in the CDR3. In DNA form, the CDR3 reads TGTGCCAGCAGCCAAGAAAGACAGATGGTAGCGGCTGGAAACACCATATATTTT. This codes for CASSQERQMVAAGNTIYF.

V and J are TRBV29-1 and TRBJ2-5; 8 bases fit TRBD1. The CDR3 covers 13 residues. Trimming took 6 bases from V and 5 from J; bases not matched to a gene: 8. The germline gives CDR1 SQVTM, CDR2 ANQGSEA. CDR3 amino acids: CSVAQGAQETQYF. CDR3 in DNA: TGCAGCGTCGCTCAGGGGGCTCAGGAGACCCAGTACTTC.

Here the CDR3 reads CASGSLGQGAYNEQFF. DNA of the CDR3: TGTGCTAGTGGTTCGTTGGGACAGGGGGCCTACAATGAGCAGTTCTTC. This chain connects TRBV12-5 to TRBJ2-1; 11 bases are shared with TRBD1. V shed 4 bases, J shed 2 bases, and the junction held 4 bases outside the gene matches. In germline, CDR1 is LGHNT, CDR2 FRNRAP. This CDR3 is built from 16 residues. Using reference TRBV12-5 and TRBJ2-1 for the parts outside the CDR3, the full variable domain is DARVTQTPRHKVTEMGQEVTMRCQPILGHNTVFWYRQTMMQGLELLAYFRNRAPLDDSGMPKDRFSAEMPDATLATLKIQPSEPRDSAVYFCASGSLGQGAYNEQFFGPGTRLTVL.

The J gene is TRBJ2-3, the V gene TRBV18; D possibly corresponds to TRBD2 (5 bases). Germline CDR1 is KGHSH and CDR2 is LQKENI. The CDR3 loop spans 14 amino acids. Trimming removed 3 bases from V and 6 bases from J, with 13 bases in between. The CDR3 DNA is TGTGCCAGCTCACCCCCCCTACGAGGGGATACGCAGTATTTT. Amino acids: CASSPPLRGDTQYF. Supplemented by reference TRBV18 and TRBJ2-3, the full variable domain reads NAGVMQNPRHLVRRRGQEARLRCSPMKGHSHVYWYRQLPEEGLKFMVYLQKENIIDESGMPKERFSAEFPKEGPSILRIQQVVRGDSAAYFCASSPPLRGDTQYFGPGTRLTVL.

This clone was counted only a few times. This chain links TRBV18 with TRBJ1-1; TRBD1 might be the D (6 bases). The CDR3 has 16 residues. V was trimmed by 0 bases and J by 5 bases, leaving 16 bases between them. Germline CDR1 and CDR2: KGHSH and LQKENI. DNA for the CDR3: TGTGCCAGCTCACCACCGATGGGGGGGCGCGGAACTGAAGCTTTCTTT. Translating gives CASSPPMGGRGTEAFF. The complete variable domain, with remaining parts taken from reference TRBV18 and TRBJ1-1, reads NAGVMQNPRHLVRRRGQEARLRCSPMKGHSHVYWYRQLPEEGLKFMVYLQKENIIDESGMPKERFSAEFPKEGPSILRIQQVVRGDSAAYFCASSPPMGGRGTEAFFGQGTRLTVV.

The gene calls are TRBV10-3 and TRBJ2-7; 12 nucleotides match TRBD2. The CDR3 has 16 residues. The V gene end was trimmed by 2 bases and the J gene end by 1 base; junction bases not matched to a gene: 3. The germline CDR1 and CDR2 sequences are ENHRY and SYGVKD. This chain's CDR3 is CAISEPTSGRSYEQYF. The CDR3 nucleotides are TGTGCCATCAGTGAGCCCACTAGCGGGAGGTCCTACGAGCAGTACTTC.

The V call is TRBV11-3, the J call TRBJ1-2; 7 nucleotides agree with TRBD1. Trimming took 7 bases from V and 4 from J; bases not matched to a gene: 6. The CDR3 contains 13 residues. Germline V CDR1 and CDR2: SGHNT, YENEEA. The DNA of the CDR3 is TGTGCCAGCAACCAAGGGGGCGCCTATGGCTACACCTTC. Translating it yields CASNQGGAYGYTF.

This chain connects TRBV13 to TRBJ2-2; D is uncertain. The germline V gene has CDR1 PRHDT and CDR2 FYEKMQ (reference sequence). Trimming cost V 10 bases and J 1 base, with 10 bases left between them. The CDR3 is made up of 13 amino acids. CDR3 loop: CATLYGNTGELFF. As DNA, the CDR3 is TGTGCCACCCTTTACGGGAACACCGGGGAGCTGTTTTTT.

This clone was seen a few times. The J gene is TRBJ1-3, the V gene TRBV6-1; unclear D gene. The germline V and J ends were trimmed by 6 bases and 0 bases, with 9 bases remaining between them. The CDR3 contains 14 residues. Germline CDR1 reads MNHNS; CDR2 reads SASEGT. CDR3 residues: CASSKFHSGNTIYF. The CDR3 DNA is TGTGCCAGCAGCAAATTTCACTCTGGAAACACCATATATTTT.

The V and J genes are TRBV19 and TRBJ1-5, with D possibly being TRBD1 (5 bases). This CDR3 comprises 16 residues. Germline CDR1 reads LNHDA; CDR2 reads SQIVND (reference sequence). Trimming removed 3 bases at V and 0 bases at J, with 12 bases between. The CDR3 DNA follows: TGTGCCAGTAGTATTGGGGCAGCTTATAGCAATCAGCCCCAGCATTTT. Its translation is CASSIGAAYSNQPQHF.

V and J are TRBV2 and TRBJ1-5; 8 bases line up with TRBD1. This CDR3 contains 14 residues. With V trimmed by 8 bases and J by 2 bases, 5 bases remained unmatched. In germline, CDR1 is SNHLY, CDR2 FYNNEI. The CDR3 region has the DNA TGTGCCAGCGGACAGGGTCTAGGCAATCAGCCCCAGCATTTT. Translating gives CASGQGLGNQPQHF. The full variable domain, its missing parts supplied by reference TRBV2 and TRBJ1-5, is EPEVTQTPSHQVTQMGQEVILRCVPISNHLYFYWYRQILGQKVEFLVSFYNNEISEKSEIFDDQFSVERPDGSNFTLKIRSTKLEDSAMYFCASGQGLGNQPQHFGDGTRLSIL.

The CDR3 region has the DNA TGTGCCAGCAGTTCCGCGAGGGACAGCACCTACGAGCAGTACTTC. It specifies CASSSARDSTYEQYF. V and J are TRBV6-5 and TRBJ2-7; 7 bases fit TRBD1. The CDR3 is 15 residues long. Germline lookup yields CDR1 MNHEY and CDR2 SVGAGI. V trimming: 4 bases; J trimming: 2 bases; junction bases outside the gene matches: 8.

V gene TRBV7-9 combines with J gene TRBJ2-7, with D maybe TRBD1 (6 bases). Trimming shortened V by 3 bases and J by 3 bases, and 15 bases separated the two germline ends. The CDR3 has 15 amino acids. In germline, CDR1 is SEHNR, CDR2 FQNEAQ (reference sequence). CDR3 residues: CASSLPPGQSYEQYF. As DNA, the CDR3 is TGTGCCAGCAGCTTGCCCCCGGGACAAAGCTACGAGCAGTACTTC.

The chain carries TRBV5-4 and TRBJ2-2, with TRBD2 identical over 16 bases. The CDR3 covers 20 residues. V lost 0 bases, J lost 5 bases, and 10 bases stayed unmatched. In germline, CDR1 is SGHNT, CDR2 YYREEE (reference sequence). CDR3 loop: CASSLAGTSGRAFRTGELFF. The CDR3 DNA follows: TGTGCCAGCAGCTTGGCCGGGACTAGCGGGAGGGCCTTCCGGACCGGGGAGCTGTTTTTT. Supplemented by reference TRBV5-4 and TRBJ2-2, the full variable domain reads ETGVTQSPTHLIKTRGQQVTLRCSSQSGHNTVSWYQQALGQGPQFIFQYYREEENGRGNFPPRFSGLQFPNYSSELNVNALELDDSALYLCASSLAGTSGRAFRTGELFFGEGSRLTVL.

The chain uses TRBV11-2 and TRBJ2-7, with TRBD1 as a possible D gene (6 bases). The CDR3 loop spans 14 amino acids. Germline V CDR1 and CDR2: SGHAT, FQNNGV. V dropped 1 base and J dropped 4 bases, with 11 bases sitting between them. The DNA of the CDR3 is TGTGCCAGCAGCTTAGGGGGGCCTGTATACGAGCAGTACTTC. This codes for CASSLGGPVYEQYF.

The chain is built from TRBV9 and TRBJ2-1, with 8 bases aligning to TRBD1. CDR3 length: 14 amino acids. The J segment lost 8 bases and the V segment lost 4 bases, leaving 8 bases of the junction unmatched. Germline V lookup: CDR1 SGDLS, CDR2 YYNGEE. CDR3 nucleotides: TGTGCCAGCAGCCGGACAGGGTTTAGGGATGAGCAGTTCTTC. It specifies CASSRTGFRDEQFF. Full variable domain (outside the CDR3, taken from reference TRBV9 and TRBJ2-1): DSGVTQTPKHLITATGQRVTLRCSPRSGDLSVYWYQQSLDQGLQFLIQYYNGEERAKGNILERFSAQQFPDLHSELNLSSLELGDSALYFCASSRTGFRDEQFFGPGTRLTVL.